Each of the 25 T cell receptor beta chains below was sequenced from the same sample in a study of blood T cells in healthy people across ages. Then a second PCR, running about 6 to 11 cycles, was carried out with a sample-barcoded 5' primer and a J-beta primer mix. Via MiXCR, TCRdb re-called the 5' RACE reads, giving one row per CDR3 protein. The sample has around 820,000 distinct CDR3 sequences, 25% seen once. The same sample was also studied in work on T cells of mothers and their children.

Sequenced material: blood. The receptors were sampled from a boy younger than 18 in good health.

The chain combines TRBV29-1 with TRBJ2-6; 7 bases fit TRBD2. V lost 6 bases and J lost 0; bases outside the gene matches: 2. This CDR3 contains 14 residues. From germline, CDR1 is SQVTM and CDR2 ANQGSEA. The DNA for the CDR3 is TGCAGCGTCGGGGGGAACTCTGGGGCCAACGTCCTGACTTTC. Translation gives CSVGGNSGANVLTF.

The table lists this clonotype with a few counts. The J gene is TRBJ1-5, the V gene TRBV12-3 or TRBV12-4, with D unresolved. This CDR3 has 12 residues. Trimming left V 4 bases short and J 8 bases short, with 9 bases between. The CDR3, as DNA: TGTGCCAGCAGTTGGTTTATAGAGCCCCAGCATTTT. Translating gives CASSWFIEPQHF.

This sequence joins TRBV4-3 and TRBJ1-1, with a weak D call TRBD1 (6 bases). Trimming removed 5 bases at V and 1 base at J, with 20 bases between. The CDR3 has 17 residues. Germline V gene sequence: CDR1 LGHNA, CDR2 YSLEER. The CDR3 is CASSYSADLTGNTEAFF. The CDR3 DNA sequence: TGCGCCAGCAGCTATTCCGCAGACCTGACAGGGAACACTGAAGCTTTCTTT.

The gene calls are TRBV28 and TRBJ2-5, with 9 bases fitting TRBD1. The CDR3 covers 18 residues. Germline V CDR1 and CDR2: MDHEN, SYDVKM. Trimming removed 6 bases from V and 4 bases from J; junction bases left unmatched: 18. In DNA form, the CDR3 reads TGTGCCAGCAGAATAAGAGGACCAGGGACAGGGCAGGGAGAGACCCAGTACTTC. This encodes CASRIRGPGTGQGETQYF. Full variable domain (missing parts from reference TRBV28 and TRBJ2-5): DVKVTQSSRYLVKRTGEKVFLECVQDMDHENMFWYRQDPGLGLRLIYFSYDVKMKEKGDIPEGYSVSREKKERFSLILESASTNQTSMYLCASRIRGPGTGQGETQYFGPGTRLLVL.

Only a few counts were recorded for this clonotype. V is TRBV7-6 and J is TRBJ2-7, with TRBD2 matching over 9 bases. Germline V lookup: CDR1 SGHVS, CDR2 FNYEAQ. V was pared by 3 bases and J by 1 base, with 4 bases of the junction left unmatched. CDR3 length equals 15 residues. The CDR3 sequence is CASSFGGGDSYEQYF. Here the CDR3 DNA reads TGTGCCAGCAGCTTCGGCGGGGGGGATTCCTACGAGCAGTACTTC.

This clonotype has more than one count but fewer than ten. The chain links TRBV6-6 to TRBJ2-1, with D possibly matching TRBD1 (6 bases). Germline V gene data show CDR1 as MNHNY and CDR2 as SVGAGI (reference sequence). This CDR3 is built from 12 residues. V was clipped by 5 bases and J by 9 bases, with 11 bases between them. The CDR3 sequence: CASSMTGSEQFF. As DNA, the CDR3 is TGTGCCAGCAGTATGACAGGTTCTGAGCAGTTCTTC.

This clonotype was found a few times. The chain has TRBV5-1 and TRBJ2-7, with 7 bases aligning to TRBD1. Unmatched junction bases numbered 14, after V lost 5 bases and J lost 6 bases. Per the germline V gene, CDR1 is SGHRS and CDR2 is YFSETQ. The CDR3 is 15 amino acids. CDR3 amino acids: CASRMRTGELSEQYF. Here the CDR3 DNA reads TGCGCCAGCAGAATGCGGACAGGCGAACTCTCCGAGCAGTACTTC.

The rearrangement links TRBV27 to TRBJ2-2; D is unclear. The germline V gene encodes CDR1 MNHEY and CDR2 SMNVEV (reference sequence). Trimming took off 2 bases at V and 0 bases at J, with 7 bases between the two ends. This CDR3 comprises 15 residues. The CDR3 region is CASSLGFPNTGELFF. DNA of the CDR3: TGTGCCAGCAGTTTAGGCTTCCCGAACACCGGGGAGCTGTTTTTT.

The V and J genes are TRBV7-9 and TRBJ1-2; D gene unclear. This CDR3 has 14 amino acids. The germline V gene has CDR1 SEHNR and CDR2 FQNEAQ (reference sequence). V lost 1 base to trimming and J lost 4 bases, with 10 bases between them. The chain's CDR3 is CASSLVAVGYGYTF. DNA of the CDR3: TGTGCCAGCAGCTTAGTGGCCGTTGGCTATGGCTACACCTTC.

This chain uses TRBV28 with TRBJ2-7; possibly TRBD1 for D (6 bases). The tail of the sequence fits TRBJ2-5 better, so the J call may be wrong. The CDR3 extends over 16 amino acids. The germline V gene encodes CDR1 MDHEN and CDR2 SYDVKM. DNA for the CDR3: TGTGCCAGCAGGGGTCGGGACAAAGCATTCCAAGAGACCCAGTACTTC. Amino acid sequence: CASRGRDKAFQETQYF.

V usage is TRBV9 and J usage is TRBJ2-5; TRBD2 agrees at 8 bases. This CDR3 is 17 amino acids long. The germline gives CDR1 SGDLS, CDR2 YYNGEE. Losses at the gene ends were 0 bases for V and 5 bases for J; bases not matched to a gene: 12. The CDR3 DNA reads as TGTGCCAGCAGCGTAGCAGGTTATTCGGGGGGGGAGGAGACCCAGTACTTC. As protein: CASSVAGYSGGEETQYF.

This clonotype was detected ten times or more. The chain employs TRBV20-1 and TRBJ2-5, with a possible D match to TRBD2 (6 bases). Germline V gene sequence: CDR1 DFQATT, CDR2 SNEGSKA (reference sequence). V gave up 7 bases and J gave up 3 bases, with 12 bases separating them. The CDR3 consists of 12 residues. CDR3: CSGGDGKETQYF. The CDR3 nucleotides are TGCAGTGGGGGGGACGGTAAAGAGACCCAGTACTTC.

The CDR3 loop is CASSLVQGTYGYTF. CDR3 DNA: TGTGCCAGCAGCTTAGTACAGGGGACCTATGGCTACACCTTC. The V and J genes are TRBV11-2 and TRBJ1-2; 7 bases line up with TRBD1. V shed 1 base and J 4 bases; nucleotides not matched to a gene: 3. Per the germline V gene, CDR1 is SGHAT and CDR2 is FQNNGV. CDR3 length: 14 residues.

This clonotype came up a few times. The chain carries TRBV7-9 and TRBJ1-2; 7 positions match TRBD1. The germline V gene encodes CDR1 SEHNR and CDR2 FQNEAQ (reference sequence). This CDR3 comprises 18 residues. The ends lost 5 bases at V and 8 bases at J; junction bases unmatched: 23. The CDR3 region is CASSTNDVEDRSSGGYTF. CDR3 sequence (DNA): TGTGCCAGCAGCACTAACGACGTGGAGGACAGGAGCTCCGGGGGCTACACCTTC.

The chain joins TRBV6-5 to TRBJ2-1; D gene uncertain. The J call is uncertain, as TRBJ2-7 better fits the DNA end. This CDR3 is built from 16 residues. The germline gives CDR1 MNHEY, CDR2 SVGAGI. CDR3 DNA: TGTGCCAGCAGTTACCGCTCGACCGCGAGCTCCTACGAGCAGTACTTC. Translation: CASSYRSTASSYEQYF.

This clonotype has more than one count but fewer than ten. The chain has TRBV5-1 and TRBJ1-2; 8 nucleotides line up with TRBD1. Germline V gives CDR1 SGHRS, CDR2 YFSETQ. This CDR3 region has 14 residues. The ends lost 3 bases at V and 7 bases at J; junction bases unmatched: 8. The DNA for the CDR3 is TGCGCCAGCAGCTCTCCGGGACAGGTTGTTGGCTACACCTTC. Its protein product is CASSSPGQVVGYTF.

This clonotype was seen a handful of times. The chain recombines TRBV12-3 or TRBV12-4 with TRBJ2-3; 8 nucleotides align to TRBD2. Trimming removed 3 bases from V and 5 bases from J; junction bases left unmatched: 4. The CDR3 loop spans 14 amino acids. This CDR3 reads CASSFSLAGDTQYF. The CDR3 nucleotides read TGTGCCAGCAGTTTCTCCCTAGCGGGAGATACGCAGTATTTT.

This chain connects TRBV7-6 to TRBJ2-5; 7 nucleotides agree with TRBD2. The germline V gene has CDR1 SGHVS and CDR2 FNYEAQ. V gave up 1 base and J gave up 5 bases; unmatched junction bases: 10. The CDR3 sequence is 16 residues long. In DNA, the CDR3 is TGTGCCAGCAGCTTAGGGGGTAGCGGGCCGCGGGAGACCCAGTACTTC. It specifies CASSLGGSGPRETQYF. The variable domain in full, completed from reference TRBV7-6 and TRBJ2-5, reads GAGVSQSPRYKVTKRGQDVALRCDPISGHVSLYWYRQALGQGPEFLTYFNYEAQQDKSGLPNDRFSAERPEGSISTLTIQRTEQRDSAMYRCASSLGGSGPRETQYFGPGTRLLVL.

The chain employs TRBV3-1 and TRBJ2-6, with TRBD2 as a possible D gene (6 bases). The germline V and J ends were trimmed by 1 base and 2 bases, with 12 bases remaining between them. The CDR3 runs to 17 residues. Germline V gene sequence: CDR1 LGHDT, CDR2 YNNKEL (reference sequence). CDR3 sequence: CASSQVVRRAGANVLTF. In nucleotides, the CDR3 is TGTGCCAGCAGCCAAGTAGTCAGGAGGGCTGGGGCCAACGTCCTGACTTTC. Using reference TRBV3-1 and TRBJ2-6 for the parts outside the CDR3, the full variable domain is DTAVSQTPKYLVTQMGNDKSIKCEQNLGHDTMYWYKQDSKKFLKIMFSYNNKELIINETVPNRFSPKSPDKAHLNLHINSLELGDSAVYFCASSQVVRRAGANVLTFGAGSRLTVL.

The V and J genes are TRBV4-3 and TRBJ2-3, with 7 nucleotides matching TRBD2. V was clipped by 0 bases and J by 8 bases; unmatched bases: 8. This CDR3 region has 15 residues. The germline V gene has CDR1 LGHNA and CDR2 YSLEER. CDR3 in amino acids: CASSQDRAGVATQYF. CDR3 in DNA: TGCGCCAGCAGCCAAGATAGGGCGGGAGTGGCTACGCAGTATTTT.

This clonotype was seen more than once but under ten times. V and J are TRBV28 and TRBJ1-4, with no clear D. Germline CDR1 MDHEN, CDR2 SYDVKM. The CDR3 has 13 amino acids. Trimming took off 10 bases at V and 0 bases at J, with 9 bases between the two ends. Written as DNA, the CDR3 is TGTGCCACCCGAGACTCAACTAATGAAAAACTGTTTTTT. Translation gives CATRDSTNEKLFF.

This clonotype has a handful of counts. The CDR3 here is CARTRDHRQETQYF. The CDR3 DNA reads TGTGCCAGGACCCGGGACCACCGCCAAGAGACCCAGTACTTC. The chain combines TRBV25-1 with TRBJ2-5; either TRBD1 or TRBD2 may fit D (5 bases each). This CDR3 has 14 residues. Trimming took 9 bases from V and 1 from J, leaving 15 bases between them. Per the germline V gene, CDR1 is MGHDK and CDR2 is SYGVNS.

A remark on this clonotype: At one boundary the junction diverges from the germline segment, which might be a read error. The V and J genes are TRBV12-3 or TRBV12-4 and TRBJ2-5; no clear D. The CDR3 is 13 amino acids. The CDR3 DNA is TGTGCCGGCAGTTTCGAGACTTGGGAGACCCAGTACTTC. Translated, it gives CAGSFETWETQYF.

In DNA form, the CDR3 reads TGTGCCAGCAGCTTAAGGATCAGTAGGGGCTGGAATGAAAAACTGTTTTTT. Translation gives CASSLRISRGWNEKLFF. The chain couples TRBV7-8 to TRBJ1-4, with D tentatively TRBD1 (5 bases). Trimming removed 2 bases at V and 5 bases at J, with 18 bases between. The CDR3 loop spans 17 amino acids. Germline V gene lookup returns CDR1 SGHVS and CDR2 FQNEAQ.

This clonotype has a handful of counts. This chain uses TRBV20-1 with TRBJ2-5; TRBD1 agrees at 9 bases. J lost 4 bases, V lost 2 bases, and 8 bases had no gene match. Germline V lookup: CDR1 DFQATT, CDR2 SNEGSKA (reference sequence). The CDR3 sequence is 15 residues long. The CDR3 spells CSARNPGQGGETQYF. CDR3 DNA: TGCAGTGCTAGAAATCCGGGACAGGGAGGAGAGACCCAGTACTTC.